What follows is one T cell receptor (beta chain) and its context. Its antigen is currently unknown. This record comes from a study of shared clonotypes between healthy human individuals. Method: immunoSEQ multiplex PCR; TCRdb's copy keeps in-frame clones and lacks some. The data contain about 640,000 clones, about 78% of them singletons. Study-wide findings and caveats: Non-shared clonotypes had lower generation probabilities than clonotypes shared by all four sorted-subset donors.

From germline, CDR1 is SEHNR and CDR2 FQNEAQ (reference sequence). The CDR3 extends over 14 amino acids. Trimming removed 5 bases from V and 4 bases from J; junction bases left unmatched: 5. The source material was memory CD4+ T cells sorted from blood. Subset given: CD45RA-negative fraction. The chain couples TRBV7-9 to TRBJ1-5; 7 positions match TRBD1. The receptor was derived from a woman under 40 in good health. Here the CDR3 DNA reads TGTGCCAGCAGCCGACAGGGACTTAATCAGCCCCAGCATTTT. Amino acid sequence: CASSRQGLNQPQHF.